One sample yielded the 18 T cell receptor beta chains listed below, sequenced in a study of OX40 agonist ivuxolimab in advanced cancers. Assay used: immunoSEQ multiplex PCR; TCRdb lists only in-frame clones, some missing. The sample lists around 61,000 clones, roughly 80% seen once, with approximately 5.2% in the top ten. This specimen consisted of CD4+ or CD8+ T cells sorted from blood, obtained in a trial of the OX40 agonist ivuxolimab. These receptor sequences come from an adult with an advanced solid tumor such as melanoma, head and neck, liver or kidney cancer.

This chain links TRBV7-9 with TRBJ1-5; D ambiguous. CDR1 is SEHNR and CDR2 is FQNEAQ in the germline V gene (reference sequence). This CDR3 contains 17 residues. Trimming took off 4 bases at V and 0 bases at J, with 16 bases between the two ends. CDR3 amino acids: CASSSEERGYSNQPQHF. In nucleotides, the CDR3 is TGTGCCAGCAGCTCTGAGGAAAGAGGGTATAGCAATCAGCCCCAGCATTTT.

The V gene is TRBV5-1, the J gene TRBJ2-3; possibly TRBD2 for D (5 bases). Germline V gene lookup returns CDR1 SGHRS and CDR2 YFSETQ. V was cut by 4 bases and J by 3 bases, with 12 bases left in between. The CDR3 is 14 amino acids. CDR3 in DNA: TGCGCCAGCAGCCCCGGACTGGAGACAGATACGCAGTATTTT. Amino acids: CASSPGLETDTQYF.

The genes are TRBV9 and TRBJ2-5; D unclear. The ends were cut back, 0 bases at V and 5 bases at J, with 11 bases in the middle. The CDR3 has 14 amino acids. CDR1 and CDR2 from the germline V gene are SGDLS and YYNGEE. The CDR3 reads CASSVAIAQETQYF. In nucleotides, the CDR3 is TGTGCCAGCAGCGTAGCCATAGCCCAGGAGACCCAGTACTTC.

The rearrangement joins TRBV7-9 to TRBJ1-5, with unresolved D. The CDR3 extends over 12 amino acids. V shed 4 bases and J shed 4 bases, with 5 bases lying between them. Germline V CDR1 and CDR2: SEHNR, FQNEAQ (reference sequence). For the CDR3, the DNA is TGTGCCAGCAGCTACTTGAATCAGCCCCAGCATTTT. It is translated as CASSYLNQPQHF.

This clone came up once. The chain recombines TRBV4-2 with TRBJ1-5, with D perhaps TRBD1 (6 bases). Germline CDR1 reads LGHNA; CDR2 reads YNFKEQ. The CDR3 runs to 17 residues. Trimming took off 1 base at V and 4 bases at J, with 17 bases between the two ends. The CDR3 DNA reads as TGTGCCAGCAGCCAAGGGGGGGGGCAGGTCGGAAATCAGCCCCAGCATTTT. Amino acids: CASSQGGGQVGNQPQHF.

The chain couples TRBV7-3 to TRBJ2-3; TRBD2 matches 10 bases. CDR3 length: 17 residues. Germline V CDR1 and CDR2: SGHTA, FQGTGA. The junction had 10 bases not matched to a gene; V was cut back by 2 bases and J by 5 bases. The CDR3 here is CASSLEAIAGGRDTQYF. CDR3 nucleotide sequence: TGTGCCAGCAGCTTAGAAGCCATAGCGGGGGGCAGAGATACGCAGTATTTT.

This rearrangement joins TRBV14 to TRBJ1-1; 9 bases agree with TRBD1. The germline gives CDR1 SGHDN, CDR2 FVKESK. Losses at the gene ends were 1 base for V and 3 bases for J; bases not matched to a gene: 12. This CDR3 is built from 18 residues. CDR3 residues: CASSQGLLDRGLDTEAFF. The DNA of the CDR3 is TGTGCCAGCAGCCAAGGACTCCTGGACAGGGGCCTCGACACTGAAGCTTTCTTT.

On this clone itself: This sample also contains other DNA sequences that code for the same CDR3. V is TRBV7-9 and J is TRBJ2-2, with D uncertain. V lost 5 bases and J lost 0, with 16 bases in between. CDR3 length: 17 residues. Germline CDR1 SEHNR, CDR2 FQNEAQ (reference sequence). DNA of the CDR3: TGTGCCAGCAGCCACGGGCTTGGTATGACGAACACCGGGGAGCTGTTTTTT. It yields the protein CASSHGLGMTNTGELFF.

The chain combines TRBV7-9 with TRBJ1-1; TRBD1 agrees at 8 bases. V shed 6 bases, J shed 6 bases, and the junction held 9 bases outside the gene matches. The germline V gene encodes CDR1 SEHNR and CDR2 FQNEAQ (reference sequence). The CDR3 covers 14 residues. CDR3 sequence: CASRSAGGQAEAFF. DNA of the CDR3: TGTGCCAGCAGGAGCGCCGGGGGACAGGCTGAAGCTTTCTTT.

The V gene is TRBV4-1, the J gene TRBJ2-1; TRBD2 might be the D (6 bases). CDR1 and CDR2 from the germline V gene are MGHRA and YSYEKL. V lost 7 bases and J 8 bases, leaving 21 bases between the germline ends. This CDR3 comprises 15 residues. The CDR3 coding sequence is TGCGCCAGCACTCTCGGAGGGGTAGTGCACGATGAGCAGTTCTTC. Translation gives CASTLGGVVHDEQFF.

V is TRBV25-1 and J is TRBJ2-1; TRBD2 matches at 8 bases. The CDR3 is made up of 13 amino acids. V lost 5 bases to trimming and J lost 8 bases; unmatched junction nucleotides: 5. CDR1 is MGHDK and CDR2 is SYGVNS in the germline V gene. CDR3 region: CASSSGSKDEQFF. The CDR3 DNA reads as TGTGCCAGCAGTAGCGGGAGTAAAGATGAGCAGTTCTTC.

The genes are TRBV11-2 and TRBJ2-1; D gene ambiguous. The V gene's germline CDR1 is SGHAT and CDR2 FQNNGV. The CDR3 runs 14 residues. V gave up 1 base and J gave up 6 bases, with 10 bases separating them. The CDR3 DNA reads as TGTGCCAGCAGCTTAGTTGGGCGGAGCAATGAGCAGTTCTTC. This sequence encodes CASSLVGRSNEQFF. The full variable domain, completed using reference TRBV11-2 and TRBJ2-1, is EAGVAQSPRYKIIEKRQSVAFWCNPISGHATLYWYQQILGQGPKLLIQFQNNGVVDDSQLPKDRFSAERLKGVDSTLKIQPAKLEDSAVYLCASSLVGRSNEQFFGPGTRLTVL.

This clone ranks as medium-sized (0.01 to 0.1%). The chain has TRBV19 and TRBJ1-1, with unresolved D. Germline V gene sequence: CDR1 LNHDA, CDR2 SQIVND (reference sequence). The length of the CDR3 is 14 residues. Trimming removed 3 bases at V and 4 bases at J, with 12 bases between. The CDR3 region is CASSIGFSGTEAFF. The CDR3 region has the DNA TGTGCCAGTAGTATTGGGTTTAGCGGCACTGAAGCTTTCTTT.

The genes are TRBV4-3 and TRBJ1-2; TRBD1 matches 9 bases. In germline, CDR1 is LGHNA, CDR2 YSLEER. The CDR3 sequence is 16 residues long. Trimming at V came to 4 bases and at J to 4 bases, leaving 10 bases not matched to a gene. The CDR3 sequence: CASSLTGTGLIYGYTF. CDR3 nucleotide sequence: TGCGCCAGCAGCCTAACCGGGACAGGGCTGATCTATGGCTACACCTTC.

J is TRBJ2-3 and V is TRBV30; D call uncertain. CDR1 GTSNPN and CDR2 SVGIG come from the germline V gene (reference sequence). The CDR3 has 13 amino acids. The V end lost 2 bases, the J end lost 13 bases, and 19 bases lay between the germline ends. CDR3 DNA: TGTGCCTGGAGTACCTTATTCGTCCCAAGGGAGTATTTT. This sequence encodes CAWSTLFVPREYF.

DNA for the CDR3: TGTGCCAGCAGACGGACAGGGGGCAGCACCGGGGAGCTGTTTTTT. Its protein product is CASRRTGGSTGELFF. The chain has TRBV6-5 and TRBJ2-2; 11 bases fit TRBD1. This CDR3 has 15 residues. CDR1 is MNHEY and CDR2 is SVGAGI in the germline V gene. Trimming cost V 6 bases and J 4 bases; bases outside gene matches: 4.

The V gene is TRBV11-2, the J gene TRBJ2-3; 8 bases fit TRBD1. Germline V CDR1 and CDR2: SGHAT, FQNNGV. The ends lost 3 bases at V and 6 bases at J; junction bases unmatched: 11. The CDR3 consists of 16 residues. The CDR3 loop reads CASSLNVQGAGDTQYF. CDR3 DNA: TGTGCCAGCAGCTTGAACGTCCAGGGGGCAGGGGATACGCAGTATTTT.

The rearrangement uses TRBV5-1 and TRBJ1-1; D perhaps matches TRBD1 (6 bases). Germline V gene data show CDR1 as SGHRS and CDR2 as YFSETQ. The CDR3 runs 15 residues. V lost 4 bases to trimming and J lost 5 bases, with 18 bases between them. CDR3 sequence: CASSLGGGLGTEAFF. Written as DNA, the CDR3 is TGCGCCAGCAGCCTTGGGGGCGGCTTGGGGACTGAAGCTTTCTTT.